This T cell receptor beta chain was captured in a study of T cell changes during pregnancy in multiple sclerosis. TCRdb keeps only in-frame clones here, not all; method: immunoSEQ multiplex PCR. The table includes about 68,000 clones, about 89% detected once. Germline V gene sequence: CDR1 LGHNA, CDR2 YSLEER. V was shortened by 5 bases and J by 8 bases, with 33 bases between the two germline ends. The CDR3 runs to 19 residues. This receptor was taken from a female donor with multiple sclerosis, enrolled in a pregnancy study. The chain is built from TRBV4-3 and TRBJ1-2; D remains ambiguous. The sample was peripheral blood, taken in the second trimester of pregnancy. The CDR3 here is CASSNRNNAWRQALWGYTF. CDR3 sequence (DNA): TGCGCCAGCAGCAATCGAAACAACGCGTGGAGGCAGGCGTTATGGGGCTACACCTTC.